This T cell receptor beta chain was recovered during a study of immune evolution from preneoplasia to lung adenocarcinoma. Patient tissue came from resections in Japan or China, 2014–2017. Each case's diagnosis was confirmed by two pathologists on H&E. General study points: Later-stage lesions seemingly showed higher T cell density and diversity than normal lung. Top clone frequencies peaked in normal lung, apparently declining through invasive adenocarcinoma.

In the case of this clone: Its matching antigen is unknown.

The trim removed 7 bases at V and 5 bases at J, leaving 8 bases unmatched. Germline V CDR1 and CDR2: SGHAT, FQDESV (reference sequence). The CDR3 covers 14 residues. The assay was immunoSEQ multiplex PCR, and TCRdb's table has in-frame clones only and misses some. The sample has several thousand clones, over 75% seen once; the top ten hold under 8.5%. The chain uses TRBV11-1 and TRBJ2-1; TRBD1 matches at 7 bases. Material for sequencing was FFPE lung adenocarcinoma in situ tissue. This sequence was found in a person aged 55-85 years with lung adenocarcinoma. Here the CDR3 reads CASKIGQVHNEQFF. The CDR3 nucleotides read TGTGCCAGCAAGATAGGACAGGTTCACAATGAGCAGTTCTTC.